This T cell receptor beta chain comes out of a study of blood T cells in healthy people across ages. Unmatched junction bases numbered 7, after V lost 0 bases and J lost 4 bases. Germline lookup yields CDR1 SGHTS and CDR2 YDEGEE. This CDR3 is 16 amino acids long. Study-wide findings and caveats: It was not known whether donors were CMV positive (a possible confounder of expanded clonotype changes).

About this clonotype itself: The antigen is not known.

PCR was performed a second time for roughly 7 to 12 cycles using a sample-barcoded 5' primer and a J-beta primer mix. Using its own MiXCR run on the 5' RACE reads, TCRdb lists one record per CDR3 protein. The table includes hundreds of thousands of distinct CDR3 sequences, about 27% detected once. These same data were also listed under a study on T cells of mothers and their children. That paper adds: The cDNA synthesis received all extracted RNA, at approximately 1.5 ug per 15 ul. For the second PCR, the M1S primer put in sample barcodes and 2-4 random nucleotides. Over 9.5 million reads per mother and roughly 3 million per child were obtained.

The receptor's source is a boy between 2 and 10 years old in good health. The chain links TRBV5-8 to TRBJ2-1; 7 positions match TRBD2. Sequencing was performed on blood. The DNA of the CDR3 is TGTGCCAGCAGCTTGGTTCCGGGGGGATCTTACAATGAGCAGTTCTTC. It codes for CASSLVPGGSYNEQFF. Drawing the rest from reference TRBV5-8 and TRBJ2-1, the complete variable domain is EAGVTQSPTHLIKTRGQQATLRCSPISGHTSVYWYQQALGLGLQFLLWYDEGEERNRGNFPPRFSGRQFPNYSSELNVNALELEDSALYLCASSLVPGGSYNEQFFGPGTRLTVL.